These 15 T cell receptor beta chains were sequenced from one sample in a study of T-cell reconstitution after alpha-beta-depleted transplantation in children. Library preparation (for TCRbeta) was performed with unique molecular identifiers. TCRdb re-called the PCR reads with MiXCR, one entry per CDR3 protein. The repertoire includes about 640,000 distinct CDR3 sequences, approximately 15% of them detected once, and about 1.1% sits in the top ten. The sequencing used PBMCs from the stem cell graft donor, collected from the stem cell graft. The receptors were sampled from a human donor who donated a stem cell graft to a child with acute myeloid leukemia.

This clonotype came up many times. This rearrangement joins TRBV5-5 to TRBJ2-5; D not certain. CDR3 length: 14 amino acids. V shed 1 base and J shed 2 bases, with 9 bases lying between them. The germline CDR1 and CDR2 sequences are SGHKS and YYEKEE (reference sequence). The CDR3 sequence: CASSLYSGQETQYF. The CDR3 DNA sequence: TGTGCCAGCAGCTTGTATTCAGGACAAGAGACCCAGTACTTC.

Only a few counts were recorded for this clonotype. The chain carries TRBV9 and TRBJ1-5, with D possibly being TRBD1 (5 bases). The CDR3 is 15 residues long. Per the germline V gene, CDR1 is SGDLS and CDR2 is YYNGEE. The V end lost 4 bases, the J end lost 1 base, and 12 bases lay between the germline ends. The CDR3 nucleotides are TGTGCCAGCAGCTCCCAGGGTTTGAGCAATCAGCCCCAGCATTTT. It encodes CASSSQGLSNQPQHF.

At least ten counts were recorded for this clonotype. V and J are TRBV20-1 and TRBJ1-2; D remains unclear. Germline V gene sequence: CDR1 DFQATT, CDR2 SNEGSKA (reference sequence). This CDR3 region has 13 residues. With 6 bases removed from V and 3 bases from J, the gap between germline ends came to 14 bases. DNA for the CDR3: TGCAGTGCCTCACTTCCAGCGGACTATGGCTACACCTTC. Encoded protein: CSASLPADYGYTF.

The chain uses TRBV13 and TRBJ2-7; maybe TRBD1 (6 bases). Trimming removed 8 bases from V and 7 bases from J, with 18 bases in between. CDR3 length: 13 amino acids. CDR1 PRHDT and CDR2 FYEKMQ come from the germline V gene (reference sequence). Written as DNA, the CDR3 is TGTGCCAGCGGCACCCGGGACAAGATAGAGCAGTACTTC. The encoded protein is CASGTRDKIEQYF.

Ten or more counts support this clonotype. The chain carries TRBV29-1 and TRBJ1-1; no clear D gene. In germline, CDR1 is SQVTM, CDR2 ANQGSEA. Deletions cut 2 bases from V and 5 bases from J, with 12 bases between. This CDR3 has 13 residues. This CDR3 is CSVESPRGTEAFF. CDR3 sequence (DNA): TGCAGCGTTGAAAGTCCGAGAGGGACTGAAGCTTTCTTT.

Ten or more counts support this clonotype. The gene calls are TRBV10-3 and TRBJ2-1; D possibly corresponds to TRBD2 (6 bases). CDR3 length: 13 amino acids. The V gene lost 8 bases and the J gene lost 7 bases, with 15 bases spanning the gap. The V gene's germline CDR1 is ENHRY and CDR2 SYGVKD. Written as DNA, the CDR3 is TGTGCCATCTCAGAGTCAGGGAGGAATGAGCAGTTCTTC. Amino acid sequence: CAISESGRNEQFF.

This clonotype was seen repeatedly, ten times or more. CDR3 sequence (DNA): TGCAGTGCTAGAAAGGGTATTGTGACAGATACGCAGTATTTT. Translating it yields CSARKGIVTDTQYF. The chain uses TRBV20-1 and TRBJ2-3, with D unresolved. The V end lost 2 bases, the J end lost 3 bases, and 12 bases lay between the germline ends. Germline CDR1 and CDR2: DFQATT and SNEGSKA (reference sequence). CDR3 length: 14 residues.

This clonotype was recorded many times. This chain links TRBV7-3 with TRBJ2-2; unclear D gene. In germline, CDR1 is SGHTA, CDR2 FQGTGA. The V end was cut by 2 bases, the J end by 0 bases, with 7 bases between. This CDR3 region has 15 residues. The CDR3 DNA reads as TGTGCCAGCAGCTTATCAGCTTCGAACACCGGGGAGCTGTTTTTT. Translating it yields CASSLSASNTGELFF.

This clonotype has at least ten counts. This chain uses TRBV4-2 with TRBJ2-3, with D perhaps being TRBD1 or TRBD2 (5 bases each). V gave up 0 bases and J gave up 1 base, with 11 bases separating them. CDR3 length: 16 residues. Germline assignment: CDR1 LGHNA and CDR2 YNFKEQ. The CDR3 region has the DNA TGTGCCAGCAGCCAAGATCAGGGAGAGGGCACAGATACGCAGTATTTT. Translated: CASSQDQGEGTDTQYF.

This clonotype was detected a few times. This rearrangement joins TRBV6-5 to TRBJ2-3; D uncertain. V was shortened by 0 bases and J by 4 bases, with 11 bases between the two germline ends. This CDR3 contains 15 residues. Germline loops: CDR1 MNHEY, CDR2 SVGAGI. CDR3 residues: CASSYSYGLPDTQYF. CDR3 nucleotides: TGTGCCAGCAGTTACTCGTACGGGTTACCAGATACGCAGTATTTT.

This clonotype was observed at least ten times. The DNA of the CDR3 is TGCAGTGCTTTGACAGGGGGCGGCTACGAGCAGTACGTC. It encodes CSALTGGGYEQYV. The chain employs TRBV20-1 and TRBJ2-7; 10 bases match TRBD1. This CDR3 spans 13 amino acids. The ends lost 5 bases at V and 3 bases at J; junction bases unmatched: 4. Germline V gene data show CDR1 as DFQATT and CDR2 as SNEGSKA (reference sequence).

Many counts were recorded for this clonotype. The gene calls are TRBV29-1 and TRBJ2-7; maybe TRBD1 (6 bases). The ends were cut back, 6 bases at V and 0 bases at J, with 15 bases in the middle. The CDR3 length is 14 residues. Per germline, CDR1 SQVTM and CDR2 ANQGSEA. CDR3 DNA: TGCAGCGTACAAAAACAGGGTAGCTCCTACGAGCAGTACTTC. Protein: CSVQKQGSSYEQYF.

The chain couples TRBV7-2 to TRBJ2-7; tentatively, D is TRBD2 (6 bases). V lost 0 bases and J 0 bases, leaving 12 bases between the germline ends. Germline CDR1 is SGHTA and CDR2 is FQGNSA. There are 16 residues in the CDR3. In nucleotides, the CDR3 is TGTGCCAGCAGCTTAGCGTCGGCGGGGCCCTCCTACGAGCAGTACTTC. Its translation is CASSLASAGPSYEQYF.

This chain joins TRBV6-5 and TRBJ1-3; D not certain. V lost 7 bases to trimming and J lost 2 bases, with 6 bases between them. From germline, CDR1 is MNHEY and CDR2 SVGAGI. The CDR3 totals 12 residues. In DNA form, the CDR3 reads TGTGCCAGCACGGCACCTGGAAACACCATATATTTT. It codes for CASTAPGNTIYF.

About this clonotype: An end of the junction differs from the germline gene, which may be a read error. The rearrangement joins TRBV20-1 to TRBJ1-5; perhaps TRBD1 as D (6 bases). This CDR3 is 16 amino acids long. Germline assignment: CDR1 DFQATT and CDR2 SNEGSKA (reference sequence). The CDR3 loop reads CCASGRGAGDNQPQHF. In DNA form, the CDR3 reads TGCTGTGCTAGCGGACGGGGGGCAGGGGACAATCAGCCCCAGCATTTT.